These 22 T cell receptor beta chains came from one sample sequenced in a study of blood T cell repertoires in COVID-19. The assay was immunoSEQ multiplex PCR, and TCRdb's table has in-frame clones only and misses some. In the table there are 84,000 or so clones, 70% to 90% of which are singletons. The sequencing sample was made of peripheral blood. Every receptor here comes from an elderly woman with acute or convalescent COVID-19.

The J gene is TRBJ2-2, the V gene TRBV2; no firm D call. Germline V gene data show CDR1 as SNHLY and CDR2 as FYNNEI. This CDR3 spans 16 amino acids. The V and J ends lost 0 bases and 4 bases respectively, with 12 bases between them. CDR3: CASSEALQDTTGELFF. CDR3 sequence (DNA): TGTGCCAGCAGTGAAGCGCTTCAAGACACCACCGGGGAGCTGTTTTTT. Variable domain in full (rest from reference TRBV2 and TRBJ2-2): EPEVTQTPSHQVTQMGQEVILRCVPISNHLYFYWYRQILGQKVEFLVSFYNNEISEKSEIFDDQFSVERPDGSNFTLKIRSTKLEDSAMYFCASSEALQDTTGELFFGEGSRLTVL.

The CDR3 DNA sequence: TGTGCCAGCAGCGTACTAGCGGGGGGGGGCACAGATACGCAGTATTTT. It is translated as CASSVLAGGGTDTQYF. The chain employs TRBV7-2 and TRBJ2-3, with 13 bases that match TRBD2. The CDR3 contains 16 residues. Trimming at V came to 5 bases and at J to 1 base, leaving 3 bases not matched to a gene. Germline V gene sequence: CDR1 SGHTA, CDR2 FQGNSA. The variable domain in full, completed from reference TRBV7-2 and TRBJ2-3, reads GAGVSQSPSNKVTEKGKDVELRCDPISGHTALYWYRQSLGQGLEFLIYFQGNSAPDKSGLPSDRFSAERTGGSVSTLTIQRTQQEDSAVYLCASSVLAGGGTDTQYFGPGTRLTVL.

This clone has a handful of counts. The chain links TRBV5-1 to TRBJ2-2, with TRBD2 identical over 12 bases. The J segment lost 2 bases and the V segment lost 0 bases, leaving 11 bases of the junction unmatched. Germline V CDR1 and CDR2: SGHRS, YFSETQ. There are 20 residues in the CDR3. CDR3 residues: CASSLAASGGASTNTGELFF. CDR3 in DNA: TGCGCCAGCAGCTTGGCGGCTAGCGGGGGGGCCTCTACTAACACCGGGGAGCTGTTTTTT.

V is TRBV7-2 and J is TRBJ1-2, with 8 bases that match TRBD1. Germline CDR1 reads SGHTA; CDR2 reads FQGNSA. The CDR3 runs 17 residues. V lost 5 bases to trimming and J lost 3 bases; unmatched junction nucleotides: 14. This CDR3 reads CASSQASRQGLYYGYTF. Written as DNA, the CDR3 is TGTGCCAGCAGCCAAGCATCGAGACAGGGGCTTTACTATGGCTACACCTTC.

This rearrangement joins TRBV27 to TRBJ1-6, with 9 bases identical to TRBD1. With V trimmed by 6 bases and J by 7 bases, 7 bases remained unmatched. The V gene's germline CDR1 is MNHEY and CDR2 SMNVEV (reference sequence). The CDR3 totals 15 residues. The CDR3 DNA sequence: TGTGCCAGCAGGGGACAGGGTGGGTACAATTCACCCCTCCACTTT. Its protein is CASRGQGGYNSPLHF.

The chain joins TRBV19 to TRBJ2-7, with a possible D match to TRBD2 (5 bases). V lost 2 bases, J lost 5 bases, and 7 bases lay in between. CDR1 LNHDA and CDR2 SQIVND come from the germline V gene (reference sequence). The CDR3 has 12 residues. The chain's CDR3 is CASSITGNEQYF. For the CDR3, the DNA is TGTGCCAGTAGTATAACCGGGAACGAGCAGTACTTC.

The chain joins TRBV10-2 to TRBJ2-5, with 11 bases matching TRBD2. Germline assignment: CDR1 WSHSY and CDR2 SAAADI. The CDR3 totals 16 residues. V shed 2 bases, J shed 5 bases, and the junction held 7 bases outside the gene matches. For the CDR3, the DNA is TGCGCCAGCAGTGAGGGGCTAGCGGGGGGTCGGGAGACCCAGTACTTC. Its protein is CASSEGLAGGRETQYF.

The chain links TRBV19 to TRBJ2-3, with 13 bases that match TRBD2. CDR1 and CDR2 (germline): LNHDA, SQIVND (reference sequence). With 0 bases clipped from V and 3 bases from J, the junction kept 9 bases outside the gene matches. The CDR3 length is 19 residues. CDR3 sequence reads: CASSIEKGTSGVRTDTQYF. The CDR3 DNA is TGTGCCAGTAGTATAGAGAAGGGGACTAGCGGGGTAAGGACAGATACGCAGTATTTT.

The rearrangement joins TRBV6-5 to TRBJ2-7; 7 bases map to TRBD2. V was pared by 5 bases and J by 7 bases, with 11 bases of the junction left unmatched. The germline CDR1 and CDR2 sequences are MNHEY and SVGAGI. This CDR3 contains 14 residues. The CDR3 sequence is CASSSRDYLREQYF. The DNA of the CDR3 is TGTGCCAGCAGTAGCCGGGACTACCTTAGGGAGCAGTACTTC.

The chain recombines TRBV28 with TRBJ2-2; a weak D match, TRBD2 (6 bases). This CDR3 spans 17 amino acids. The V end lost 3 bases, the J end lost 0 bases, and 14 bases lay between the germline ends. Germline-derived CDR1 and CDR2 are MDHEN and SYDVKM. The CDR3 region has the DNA TGTGCCAGCAGTTTCGACGAGGGACTGGCGAACACCGGGGAGCTGTTTTTT. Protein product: CASSFDEGLANTGELFF.

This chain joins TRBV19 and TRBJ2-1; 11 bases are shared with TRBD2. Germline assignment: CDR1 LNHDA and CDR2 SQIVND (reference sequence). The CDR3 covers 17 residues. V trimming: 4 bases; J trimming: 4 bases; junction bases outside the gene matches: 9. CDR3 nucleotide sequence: TGTGCCAGTAGTAGTCTCTTTAGCGGGGGGGGTTACAATGAGCAGTTCTTC. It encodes CASSSLFSGGGYNEQFF.

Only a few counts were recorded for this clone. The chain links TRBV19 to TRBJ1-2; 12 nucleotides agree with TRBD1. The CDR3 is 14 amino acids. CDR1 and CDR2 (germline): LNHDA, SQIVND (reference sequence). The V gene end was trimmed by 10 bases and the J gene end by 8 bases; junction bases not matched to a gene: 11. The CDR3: CATRPEGQGAGYTF. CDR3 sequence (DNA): TGTGCCACCCGACCGGAGGGACAGGGGGCCGGCTACACCTTC.

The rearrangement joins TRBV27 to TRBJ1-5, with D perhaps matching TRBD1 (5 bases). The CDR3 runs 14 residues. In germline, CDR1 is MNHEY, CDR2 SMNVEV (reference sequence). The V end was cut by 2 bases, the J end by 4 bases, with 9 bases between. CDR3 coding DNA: TGTGCCAGCAGTTTAACGTCAGGGAATCAGCCCCAGCATTTT. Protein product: CASSLTSGNQPQHF.

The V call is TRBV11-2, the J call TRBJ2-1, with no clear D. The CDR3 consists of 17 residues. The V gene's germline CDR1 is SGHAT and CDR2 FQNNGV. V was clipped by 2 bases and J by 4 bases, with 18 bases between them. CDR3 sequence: CASSLSPGLDPYNEQFF. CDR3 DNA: TGTGCCAGCAGCTTAAGCCCCGGCCTAGACCCTTACAATGAGCAGTTCTTC.

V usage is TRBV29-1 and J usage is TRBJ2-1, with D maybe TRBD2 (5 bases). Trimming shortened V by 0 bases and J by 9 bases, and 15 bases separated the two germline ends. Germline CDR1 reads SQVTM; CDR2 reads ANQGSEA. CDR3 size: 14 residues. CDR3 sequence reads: CSVEDRRASPEQFF. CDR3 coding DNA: TGCAGCGTTGAAGATAGAAGGGCTAGCCCTGAGCAGTTCTTC.

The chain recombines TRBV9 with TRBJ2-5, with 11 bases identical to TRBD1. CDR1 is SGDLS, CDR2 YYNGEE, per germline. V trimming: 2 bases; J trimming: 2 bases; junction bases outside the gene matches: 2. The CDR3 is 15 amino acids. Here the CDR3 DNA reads TGTGCCAGCAGCGTCGGGACAGGGGGACAAGAGACCCAGTACTTC. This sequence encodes CASSVGTGGQETQYF.

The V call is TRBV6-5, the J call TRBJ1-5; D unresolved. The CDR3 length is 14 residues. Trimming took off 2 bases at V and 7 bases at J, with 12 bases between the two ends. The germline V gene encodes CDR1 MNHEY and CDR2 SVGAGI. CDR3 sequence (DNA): TGTGCCAGCAGTTACGCGCGGGGTGTCCAGCCCCAGCATTTT. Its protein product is CASSYARGVQPQHF.

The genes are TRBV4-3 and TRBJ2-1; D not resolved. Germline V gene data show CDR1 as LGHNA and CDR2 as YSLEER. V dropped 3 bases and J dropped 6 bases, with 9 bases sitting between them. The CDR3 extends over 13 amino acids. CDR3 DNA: TGCGCCAGCAGCCAGGAACTACGCAATGAGCAGTTCTTC. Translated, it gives CASSQELRNEQFF.

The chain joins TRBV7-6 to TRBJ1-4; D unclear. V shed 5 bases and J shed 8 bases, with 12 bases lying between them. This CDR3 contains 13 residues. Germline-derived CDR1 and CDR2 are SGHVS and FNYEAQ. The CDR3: CASSPRRGEKLFF. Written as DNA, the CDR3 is TGTGCCAGCAGCCCCCGCCGAGGGGAAAAACTGTTTTTT.

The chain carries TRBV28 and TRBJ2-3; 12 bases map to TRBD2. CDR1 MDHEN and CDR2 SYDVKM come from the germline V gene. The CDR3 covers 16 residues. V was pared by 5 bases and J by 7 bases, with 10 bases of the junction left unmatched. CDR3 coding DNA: TGTGCCAGCAGTCCCGCTAGCGGGGGGGCCGGGTATACGCAGTATTTT. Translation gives CASSPASGGAGYTQYF.

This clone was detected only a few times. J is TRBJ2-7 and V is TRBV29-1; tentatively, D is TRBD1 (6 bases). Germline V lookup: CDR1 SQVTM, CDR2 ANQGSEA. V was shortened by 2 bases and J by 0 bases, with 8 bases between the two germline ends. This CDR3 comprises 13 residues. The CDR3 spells CSVETGYSYEQYF. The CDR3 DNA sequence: TGCAGCGTTGAAACAGGGTACTCCTACGAGCAGTACTTC.

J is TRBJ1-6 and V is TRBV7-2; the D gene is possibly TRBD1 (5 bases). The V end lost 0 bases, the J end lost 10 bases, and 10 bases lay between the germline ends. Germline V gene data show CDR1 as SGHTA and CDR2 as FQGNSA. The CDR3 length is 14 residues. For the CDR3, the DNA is TGTGCCAGCAGCTTAGCTGGGGCTGCCTCACCCCTCCACTTT. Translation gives CASSLAGAASPLHF.